The sequence of this T cell receptor (beta chain) was determined in a study of blood T cell repertoires in COVID-19 (dated by TCRdb to 2019 to 2021). Study-level background: Collaborator samples came from the United States, Italy and Spain and covered acute and convalescent phases of COVID-19. HLA class I and class II types, where available, came from metadata supplied by the sample provider rather than from assay-based typing. The samples were drawn from two sources: the first 160 participants of the ongoing ImmuneRACE study, and fewer than 1,500 subjects contributed by 6 global collaborators. The repertoires were released in a freely available public database meant as a resource for research on the immune response to SARS-CoV-2. A de-identified subject ID, COVID-19 status, age in years and sex were almost always included in the sample metadata. The dataset comprised deeply sampled blood TCRbeta repertoires from subjects exposed to, actively infected with, or recovered from COVID-19. The material from the prospective study consisted of cDNA or gDNA derived from T cells, B-cell-depleted T cells, or PBMCs.

The immunoSEQ Assay, a bias-controlled multiplex PCR, was used to amplify TCRbeta CDR3 regions from genomic DNA. Regarding the original processing steps: The number of nucleated cells in each sample was estimated by amplification of reference gene primers within the assay. To quantify the absolute abundance of each unique TCRbeta CDR3 rearrangement, sequence reads were collapsed and filtered. For each sample, productive Simpson clonality was calculated as the square root of Simpson's diversity index across productive rearrangements. Not all clones reach the TCRdb copy of this immuneACCESS table, which keeps in-frame sequences only. Checked studies attribute under half of the gap to unresolved V genes and leave the rest unexplained. That table gives V, J and clone size, and the DNA gave D and trimming. The sample has a few hundred thousand clones on record, about 68% of them singletons. The ten largest clones add up to 3% to 3.5% of the sample.

Collaborating institutions collected whole blood in K2EDTA tubes following their own protocols. For TCRbeta analysis, collaborators shipped samples as frozen whole blood, isolated PBMCs, or DNA extracted from either of those sample types. The study at large found these results: How much clinical and demographic metadata was included differed by source and by participant, and the metadata was provided uncurated.

Points on this clone: This receptor's antigen is unknown. No base quality information exists; no much larger clone differs at one position.

The receptor's source is a woman older than 75 with acute or convalescent COVID-19. Sequenced sample: peripheral blood.

The DNA sequence is as follows: TGTGCCAGCAGCGTTGGTGGCGGGACAGGCCCGGGGGGGGCCAACGTCCTGACTTTC. It encodes CASSVGGGTGPGGANVLTF. The V gene is TRBV5-4 and the J gene is TRBJ2-6; 8 central nucleotides agree with TRBD1. Reading from cysteine to phenylalanine, the CDR3 counts 19 amino acids. Only the CDR3 DNA is retained, 57 bases long and in frame from the first base. Looking up the germline V gene (reference sequence) yields CDR1 SGHNT and CDR2 YYREEE. V is pruned by 4 bases and J by 4 bases, leaving 16 bases of the junction without a gene match.